This is a list of T cell receptor beta chains from one sample in a study of human thymus T cells. The protocol was immunoSEQ multiplex PCR, while the TCRdb copy is restricted to in-frame clones and leaves out a portion. The sample shows around 120,000 clones, 90% to 95% of them seen only once. The sample was thymus tissue. The receptors stem from a boy in the first two years of life with a congenital heart defect but otherwise immunologically healthy. CDR3s include the opening cysteine and the closing phenylalanine or tryptophan. Fields, in order: J gene, D gene, clone size, V gene, CDR3 protein, CDR3 DNA. D genes are given only for firm matches. Some rows have no size entry. The others give once, few or many, or a class for an expanded clone.

TRBJ2-7	NA	NA	TRBV6-1	CASSESDSGSYEQYF	TGTGCCAGCAGTGAATCTGATAGCGGTTCCTACGAGCAGTACTTC
TRBJ2-1	TRBD2	NA	TRBV4-3	CASSLLPPGLAWEEHYNEQFF	TGCGCCAGCAGCCTCCTTCCCCCGGGACTAGCGTGGGAGGAACACTACAATGAGCAGTTCTTC
TRBJ1-4	TRBD1	NA	TRBV27	CASSRGQGAGEKLFF	TGTGCCAGCAGTCGCGGACAGGGGGCGGGTGAAAAACTGTTTTTT
TRBJ2-1	TRBD2	NA	TRBV4-2	CASSQPSPSGDFDEQFF	TGTGCCAGCAGCCAACCTTCCCCTAGCGGGGATTTCGATGAGCAGTTCTTC
TRBJ2-1	NA	NA	TRBV5-6	CASSLPGVGHNEQFF	TGTGCCAGCAGCTTGCCCGGGGTGGGACACAATGAGCAGTTCTTC
TRBJ2-1	TRBD2	NA	TRBV10-2	CASRGLAGDDNEQFF	TGCGCCAGCAGGGGGCTAGCGGGGGATGACAATGAGCAGTTCTTC
TRBJ2-1	NA	NA	TRBV4-3	CASSHHGTFRNEQFF	TGCGCCAGCAGCCACCATGGGACGTTTAGAAATGAGCAGTTCTTC
TRBJ1-6	TRBD1	NA	TRBV7-8	CASSRTGVNSPLHF	TGTGCCAGCAGCCGGACAGGGGTGAATTCACCCCTCCACTTT
TRBJ2-7	NA	NA	TRBV11-2	CASSLAIYEQYF	TGTGCCAGCAGCTTAGCCATCTACGAGCAGTACTTC
TRBJ2-2	TRBD1	NA	TRBV19	CASSASDRAAGELFF	TGTGCCAGTAGTGCCTCCGACAGGGCTGCCGGGGAGCTGTTTTTT
TRBJ1-2	NA	NA	TRBV18	CASSPRALDNYGYTF	TGTGCCAGCTCACCAAGGGCATTGGACAACTATGGCTACACCTTC
TRBJ2-5	NA	NA	TRBV2	CASTRWWGLWETQYF	TGTGCCAGCACACGGTGGTGGGGGCTATGGGAGACCCAGTACTTC
TRBJ2-5	TRBD2	NA	TRBV5-1	CASNLAGGQETQYF	TGCGCCAGCAATCTAGCGGGGGGTCAAGAGACCCAGTACTTC
TRBJ1-3	TRBD1	NA	TRBV4-1	CASSQEGRGFSGNTIYF	TGCGCCAGCAGCCAAGAAGGCAGGGGGTTCTCTGGAAACACCATATATTTT
TRBJ2-7	TRBD1	NA	TRBV9	CASSKGDRGYEQYF	TGTGCCAGCAGCAAAGGGGACAGGGGATACGAGCAGTACTTC
TRBJ2-5	TRBD1	NA	TRBV6-6	CASRDRAGETQYF	TGTGCCAGCAGAGACAGGGCCGGGGAGACCCAGTACTTC
TRBJ1-4	NA	NA	TRBV5-1	CASRELAEGEKLFF	TGCGCCAGCAGGGAACTGGCAGAAGGAGAAAAACTGTTTTTT
TRBJ1-2	TRBD1	NA	TRBV29-1	CSAGQGKGYTF	TGCAGCGCGGGACAGGGTAAAGGCTACACCTTC
TRBJ2-3	NA	NA	TRBV4-1	CASSQEGSGHPVGDTQYF	TGCGCCAGCAGCCAAGAAGGTTCAGGGCACCCCGTAGGAGATACGCAGTATTTT
TRBJ2-3	NA	NA	TRBV13	CASMGDSTDTQYF	TGTGCCAGCATGGGGGACAGCACAGATACGCAGTATTTT
TRBJ2-6	NA	NA	TRBV4-2	CASSSEARGADFRANVLTF	TGTGCCAGCAGCTCAGAGGCCCGGGGGGCCGATTTTAGGGCCAACGTCCTGACTTTC
TRBJ2-4	NA	NA	TRBV9	CASSVEGRGAKNIQYF	TGTGCCAGCAGCGTAGAAGGGAGGGGGGCCAAAAACATTCAGTACTTC
TRBJ1-1	TRBD1	NA	TRBV4-1	CASSQVSRQGDTEAFF	TGCGCCAGCAGCCAAGTTTCGAGACAGGGAGATACTGAAGCTTTCTTT
TRBJ1-1	NA	NA	TRBV4-3	CASSQGDNAGPAEAFF	TGCGCCAGCAGCCAAGGGGATAACGCAGGACCTGCTGAAGCTTTCTTT
TRBJ1-4	NA	NA	TRBV2	CASNRSMRKLFF	TGTGCCAGCAACCGTTCAATGAGGAAACTGTTTTTT
TRBJ2-3	NA	NA	TRBV7-2	CASSLAVGASTDTQYF	TGTGCCAGCAGCTTAGCGGTCGGAGCGTCCACAGATACGCAGTATTTT
TRBJ2-3	NA	NA	TRBV6-1	CASRGRGADTQYF	TGTGCCAGCAGGGGCAGGGGTGCAGATACGCAGTATTTT
TRBJ1-5	NA	NA	TRBV5-8	CASSLNRSGNQPQHF	TGTGCCAGCAGCTTAAACAGGTCAGGCAATCAGCCCCAGCATTTT
TRBJ2-1	NA	once	TRBV6-1	CASSDGGIWRNEQFF	TGTGCCAGCAGTGACGGGGGAATTTGGAGGAATGAGCAGTTCTTC
TRBJ1-1	NA	few	TRBV19	CASSRQANTEAFF	TGTGCCAGTAGTCGGCAGGCGAACACTGAAGCTTTCTTT
TRBJ1-4	NA	once	TRBV4-3	CASSQSQGYGEKLFF	TGCGCCAGCAGCCAATCACAGGGTTATGGGGAAAAACTGTTTTTT
TRBJ2-6	TRBD1	NA	TRBV27	CASSSRQGGANVLTF	TGTGCCAGCAGTTCCCGACAGGGTGGAGCCAACGTCCTGACTTTC
TRBJ1-1	NA	NA	TRBV20-1	CSGRNTEAFF	TGCAGTGGGAGGAACACTGAAGCTTTCTTT
TRBJ2-3	TRBD1	NA	TRBV29-1	CSVEGLGDRPRVNNTDTQYF	TGCAGCGTTGAAGGTCTTGGGGACAGGCCCCGCGTCAACAACACAGATACGCAGTATTTT
TRBJ2-5	TRBD1	NA	TRBV30	CALHRTGRGQETQYF	TGTGCCTTACATCGGACAGGCAGAGGACAAGAGACCCAGTACTTC
TRBJ2-7	NA	NA	TRBV28	CASSLPASHSYEQYF	TGTGCCAGCAGTTTACCAGCGAGCCACTCCTACGAGCAGTACTTC
TRBJ2-5	NA	NA	TRBV5-4	CASSLTAGGPETQYF	TGTGCCAGCAGCTTAACGGCTGGAGGACCGGAGACCCAGTACTTC
TRBJ2-4	TRBD1	NA	TRBV28	CASSLNRGRAKNIQYF	TGTGCCAGCAGTTTAAACAGGGGGCGGGCCAAAAACATTCAGTACTTC
TRBJ1-1	NA	few	TRBV19	CASSRMGTEAFF	TGTGCCAGTAGTAGGATGGGGACTGAAGCTTTCTTT
TRBJ1-2	TRBD1	NA	TRBV6-1	CASSEEDREDGYTF	TGTGCCAGCAGTGAAGAGGACAGGGAAGATGGCTACACCTTC
TRBJ2-2	TRBD2	NA	TRBV13	CASSSGGASGELFF	TGTGCCAGCAGCTCCGGGGGGGCCTCCGGGGAGCTGTTTTTT
TRBJ1-2	NA	NA	TRBV28	CASSSPGANYGYTF	TGTGCCAGCAGTTCCCCGGGAGCAAACTATGGCTACACCTTC
TRBJ2-3	NA	NA	TRBV6-6	CASSYYQEGYTDTQYF	TGTGCCAGCAGTTACTATCAGGAGGGTTACACAGATACGCAGTATTTT
TRBJ1-5	TRBD1	NA	TRBV19	CASRDRGARSQPQHF	TGTGCCAGTAGGGACAGGGGAGCGAGGAGTCAGCCCCAGCATTTT
TRBJ2-5	NA	NA	TRBV11-3	CASSPGTEETQYF	TGTGCCAGCAGCCCCGGAACGGAAGAGACCCAGTACTTC
TRBJ2-5	NA	NA	TRBV5-4	CASSHHPRQVKETQYF	TGTGCCAGCAGCCATCATCCGAGACAGGTCAAAGAGACCCAGTACTTC
TRBJ1-3	NA	NA	TRBV18	CASSPVQNGSGNTIYF	TGTGCCAGCTCACCAGTCCAAAACGGCTCTGGAAACACCATATATTTT
TRBJ2-7	NA	once	TRBV7-2	CASSLFLGGEQYF	TGTGCCAGCAGCTTATTCCTAGGGGGGGAGCAGTACTTC
TRBJ1-2	NA	NA	TRBV28	CASSLGCGYTF	TGTGCCAGCAGTTTAGGCTGTGGCTACACCTTC
TRBJ1-2	NA	NA	TRBV10-3	CAIRGSLENYGYTF	TGTGCCATCAGAGGCTCGTTAGAGAACTATGGCTACACCTTC
TRBJ2-5	NA	NA	TRBV25-1	CASSEETQYF	TGTGCCAGCAGTGAAGAGACCCAGTACTTC
TRBJ2-7	TRBD1	NA	TRBV14	CASSDRGGVYEQYF	TGTGCCAGCAGCGACAGGGGGGGAGTCTACGAGCAGTACTTC
TRBJ1-1	TRBD1	NA	TRBV10-3	CAISESKTGGWNTEAFF	TGTGCCATCAGTGAGTCTAAGACAGGGGGCTGGAACACTGAAGCTTTCTTT
TRBJ2-3	NA	once	TRBV21-1	CAISMGDTQYF	TGTGCAATTTCTATGGGGGATACGCAGTATTTT
TRBJ2-1	TRBD2	once	TRBV19	CASSVLAGGPNEQFF	TGTGCCAGTAGTGTACTAGCGGGGGGGCCTAATGAGCAGTTCTTC